Shown below are 17 T cell receptor beta chains from a single sample sequenced in a study of CD8+ T cells in alopecia areata. It was cDNA, reverse transcribed from extracted RNA, that served as the sequencing template. Libraries were prepared by immunoSEQ multiplex PCR; TCRdb keeps only in-frame clonotypes and omits some of them. The profile shows approximately 180,000 clones, roughly 60% of them singletons. Sequences were derived from CD4+ T cells sorted from blood, sampled at week 0. Every receptor here comes from a human donor with alopecia areata.

This clone occurred a few times. The chain uses TRBV20-1 and TRBJ1-1, with D uncertain. The V gene lost 3 bases and the J gene lost 3 bases, with 2 bases spanning the gap. Germline-derived CDR1 and CDR2 are DFQATT and SNEGSKA (reference sequence). The CDR3 covers 10 residues. The CDR3 protein is CSARDTEAFF. As DNA, the CDR3 is TGCAGTGCTAGGGACACTGAAGCTTTCTTT.

The V call is TRBV27, the J call TRBJ2-4, with 9 nucleotides matching TRBD2. From germline, CDR1 is MNHEY and CDR2 SMNVEV (reference sequence). This CDR3 has 15 amino acids. V dropped 5 bases and J dropped 7; count of bases not matched to a gene: 9. CDR3 sequence: CASSPGGLAGNIQYF. CDR3 DNA sequence: TGTGCCAGCAGTCCGGGGGGACTAGCAGGGAACATTCAGTACTTC.

This clone was counted between two and nine times. V and J are TRBV29-1 and TRBJ2-7; TRBD1 or TRBD2 may be the D gene (5 bases each). The ends were cut back, 6 bases at V and 0 bases at J, with 9 bases in the middle. The CDR3 consists of 12 residues. The germline gives CDR1 SQVTM, CDR2 ANQGSEA. This CDR3 reads CSVWGSSYEQYF. CDR3 bases: TGCAGCGTGTGGGGGAGCTCCTACGAGCAGTACTTC.

This clone was counted between two and nine times. The chain links TRBV29-1 to TRBJ2-5; 8 nucleotides align to TRBD2. The CDR3 totals 15 residues. V lost 4 bases and J lost 2; bases outside the gene matches: 9. Germline CDR1 and CDR2: SQVTM and ANQGSEA. This chain's CDR3 is CSVVGTREPQETQYF. The DNA of the CDR3 is TGCAGCGTTGTTGGGACTAGGGAACCTCAAGAGACCCAGTACTTC.

V and J are TRBV5-1 and TRBJ2-7; possible D gene TRBD1, 5 bases. The ends were cut back, 0 bases at V and 7 bases at J, with 11 bases in the middle. The CDR3 consists of 13 residues. Per germline, CDR1 SGHRS and CDR2 YFSETQ. The chain's CDR3 is CASSLEGPGEQYF. The CDR3 bases are TGCGCCAGCAGCTTGGAGGGGCCCGGTGAGCAGTACTTC.

The chain couples TRBV9 to TRBJ2-7; perhaps TRBD1 as D (5 bases). CDR3 size: 16 residues. Germline V CDR1 and CDR2: SGDLS, YYNGEE. The V end lost 0 bases, the J end lost 3 bases, and 16 bases lay between the germline ends. The CDR3 DNA is TGTGCCAGCAGCGTAGGATGGGCCCAGGGCCTCTACGAGCAGTACTTC. This encodes CASSVGWAQGLYEQYF. Combining the CDR3 with reference TRBV9 and TRBJ2-7 gives the whole variable domain DSGVTQTPKHLITATGQRVTLRCSPRSGDLSVYWYQQSLDQGLQFLIQYYNGEERAKGNILERFSAQQFPDLHSELNLSSLELGDSALYFCASSVGWAQGLYEQYFGPGTRLTVT.

V usage is TRBV25-1 and J usage is TRBJ2-7; the D is unclear. From germline, CDR1 is MGHDK and CDR2 SYGVNS. Trimming cost V 4 bases and J 0 bases, with 4 bases left between them. This CDR3 is 12 amino acids long. The CDR3 sequence is CASSASSYEQYF. Written as DNA, the CDR3 is TGTGCCAGCAGTGCTAGCTCCTACGAGCAGTACTTC.

The rearrangement joins TRBV30 to TRBJ1-6; 7 bases agree with TRBD1. CDR3 size: 14 residues. With V trimmed by 0 bases and J by 7 bases, 3 bases remained unmatched. Germline CDR1 and CDR2: GTSNPN and SVGIG (reference sequence). CDR3 protein: CAWSVGTENSPLHF. Written as DNA, the CDR3 is TGTGCCTGGAGTGTCGGGACAGAGAATTCACCCCTCCACTTT.

The V and J genes are TRBV27 and TRBJ2-7; no definite D call. The CDR3 is 13 residues long. V was shortened by 4 bases and J by 4 bases, with 11 bases between the two germline ends. Germline V gives CDR1 MNHEY, CDR2 SMNVEV (reference sequence). The CDR3 here is CASSWQEGYEQYF. The CDR3 DNA follows: TGTGCCAGCAGTTGGCAGGAAGGTTACGAGCAGTACTTC.

V usage is TRBV10-2 and J usage is TRBJ1-1; D not resolved. CDR3 length: 14 amino acids. CDR1 and CDR2 from the germline V gene are WSHSY and SAAADI. V gave up 2 bases and J gave up 8 bases, with 15 bases separating them. The CDR3 DNA sequence: TGCGCCAGCAGTGAGGTTGTTTCGTCTTCAGAAGCTTTCTTT. This translates into CASSEVVSSSEAFF.

For the CDR3, the DNA is TGTGCCAGCAGCTTAAATATTGCGCGGGACGAGCAGTACTTC. Its protein is CASSLNIARDEQYF. This rearrangement joins TRBV11-1 to TRBJ2-7, with TRBD2 as a possible D gene (5 bases). Per germline, CDR1 SGHAT and CDR2 FQDESV (reference sequence). Trimming removed 2 bases at V and 5 bases at J, with 13 bases between. The CDR3 totals 14 residues. Looking up the rest from reference TRBV11-1 and TRBJ2-7 gives the full variable domain: EAEVAQSPRYKITEKSQAVAFWCDPISGHATLYWYRQILGQGPELLVQFQDESVVDDSQLPKDRFSAERLKGVDSTLKIQPAELGDSAMYLCASSLNIARDEQYFGPGTRLTVT.

This clone was observed a few times. This sample includes further DNA sequences coding for the same CDR3. The chain recombines TRBV30 with TRBJ1-1; D perhaps matches TRBD1 (6 bases). Germline V gives CDR1 GTSNPN, CDR2 SVGIG (reference sequence). The V gene lost 0 bases and the J gene lost 2 bases, with 7 bases spanning the gap. CDR3 length equals 13 residues. The CDR3 loop reads CAWSVQGNTEAFF. The CDR3 DNA reads as TGTGCCTGGAGTGTACAGGGAAACACTGAAGCTTTCTTT.

The J gene is TRBJ1-1, the V gene TRBV23-1; D is perhaps TRBD1 (6 bases). TRBV23-1 carries the ORF label, with uncertain function. This CDR3 is built from 17 residues. V lost 8 bases and J lost 4, with 26 bases in between. The CDR3 sequence is CASGPPAWGAEVTEAFF. The DNA for the CDR3 is TGCGCCAGCGGTCCCCCCGCATGGGGGGCAGAGGTCACTGAAGCTTTCTTT.

This clone was seen only once. V gene TRBV6-5 combines with J gene TRBJ1-5, with TRBD1 matching 8 bases. The CDR3 runs 15 residues. V trimming: 5 bases; J trimming: 5 bases; junction bases outside the gene matches: 8. Germline V gives CDR1 MNHEY, CDR2 SVGAGI. The CDR3 protein is CASSPGQGSDQPQHF. CDR3 nucleotides: TGTGCCAGCAGTCCCGGACAGGGATCGGATCAGCCCCAGCATTTT.

In its sample, this clone was seen a few times. The chain is built from TRBV7-2 and TRBJ1-1, with 8 nucleotides matching TRBD1. Trimming took 0 bases from V and 9 from J; bases not matched to a gene: 3. Germline values: CDR1 SGHTA, CDR2 FQGNSA. CDR3 length: 13 residues. The chain's CDR3 is CASSLAQGAQAFF. The CDR3, as DNA: TGTGCCAGCAGCTTAGCGCAGGGGGCGCAAGCTTTCTTT.

This clone was picked up a small number of times. The V call is TRBV6-5, the J call TRBJ1-5, with TRBD1 as a possible D gene (5 bases). From germline, CDR1 is MNHEY and CDR2 SVGAGI. The CDR3 contains 13 residues. V was pared by 7 bases and J by 5 bases, with 12 bases between. The CDR3 bases are TGTGCCAGCAAACTGACAGCAGATCAGCCCCAGCATTTT. Translated: CASKLTADQPQHF.

This clone is medium-sized within its sample. The sample carries other DNA sequences with the same CDR3. This chain links TRBV30 with TRBJ2-2; 7 bases map to TRBD1. CDR3 length equals 16 residues. Germline V gene sequence: CDR1 GTSNPN, CDR2 SVGIG (reference sequence). V lost 3 bases, J lost 2 bases, and 9 bases stayed unmatched. The CDR3 sequence is CAWRLRQGTNTGELFF. CDR3 nucleotide sequence: TGTGCCTGGAGACTTCGACAGGGTACAAACACCGGGGAGCTGTTTTTT.